This TCR beta chain was identified during a study of cytomegalovirus exposure and HLA in healthy donors. This CDR3 region has 16 residues. Germline trimming cut 1 base from V and 7 bases from J; bases unmatched to any gene: 11. Germline CDR1 and CDR2: SQVTM and ANQGSEA. The PCR was carried out with 60 Vbeta primers and 13 Jbeta primers. Generated by immunoSEQ multiplex PCR, the TCRdb table keeps only in-frame clones and is missing some. The sample includes under 250,000 clones, 82% of them seen just once. What was sequenced was PBMCs. The chain joins TRBV29-1 to TRBJ2-1; TRBD2 agrees at 9 bases. The TCR sequence derives from a middle-aged man in good health and CMV-seropositive. CDR3 in amino acids: CSVEGVSGGPTNEQFF. CDR3 DNA sequence: TGCAGCGTTGAAGGTGTTAGCGGGGGCCCTACTAATGAGCAGTTCTTC.